Below, 21 T cell receptor beta chains from the same sample are listed, as sequenced in a study of molecular identifiers for immune sequencing clone quantification. TCRdb analysed the PCR reads with MiXCR anew, one entry per CDR3 protein. The profile shows more than 250,000 distinct CDR3 sequences, about 21% of them singletons. The sequencing sample was made of naive CD8+ T cells from blood, with Jurkat cell RNA spiked in. Regarding subset: FACS-sorted CD8+CD4-CCR7+CD45RA+ naive T cells. Receptors were obtained from a human donor in good health. Some libraries in this study had Jurkat cell RNA spiked in.

The CDR3 DNA reads as TGTGCCAGCAACAGCCTCGGAGCAAGCTCGCGAGCCTACGAGCAGTACTTC. As protein: CASNSLGASSRAYEQYF. The gene calls are TRBV6-2 or TRBV6-3 and TRBJ2-7; D is undetermined. The germline V gene has CDR1 MNHEY and CDR2 SVGEGT. V lost 7 bases, J lost 2 bases, and 24 bases lay in between. The CDR3 is made up of 17 amino acids.

Notes on this clonotype: One end of the junction does not line up with germline, which may come from a read error. V is TRBV12-3 or TRBV12-4 and J is TRBJ2-1; 8 bases map to TRBD2. The CDR3 has 15 residues. CDR3 DNA: TGTGCCAGCAGAAATAGCGGGAACCCTGGGAATGAGCAGTCCTTC. The encoded protein is CASRNSGNPGNEQSF.

There are many counts of this clonotype. The rearrangement links TRBV7-8 to TRBJ2-3, with TRBD2 matching over 7 bases. Germline V CDR1 and CDR2: SGHVS, FQNEAQ. V gave up 6 bases and J gave up 2 bases; unmatched junction bases: 8. The CDR3 covers 15 residues. CDR3 sequence (DNA): TGTGCCAGCAGTTCGGATACTAGCGACACAGATACGCAGTATTTT. Residues: CASSSDTSDTDTQYF.

This clonotype was observed at least ten times. The rearrangement links TRBV11-2 to TRBJ2-1, with 7 bases that match TRBD2. This CDR3 is 16 amino acids long. Per the germline V gene, CDR1 is SGHAT and CDR2 is FQNNGV. The junction had 14 bases not matched to a gene; V was cut back by 5 bases and J by 7 bases. Written as DNA, the CDR3 is TGTGCCAGCAGCCATCCCATCCAGCGGGAAAGGAATGAGCAGTTCTTC. Encoded protein: CASSHPIQRERNEQFF.

With regard to this clonotype: A read error may explain this, as a much larger clone is one base away. The J gene is TRBJ1-1, the V gene TRBV30, with D uncertain. The CDR3 sequence is 14 residues long. Germline assignment: CDR1 GTSNPN and CDR2 SVGIG (reference sequence). This CDR3 is CAWGVLDMNTEAFF. DNA for the CDR3: TGTGCCTGGGGTGTCTTGGATATGAACACTGAAGCTTTCTTT.

This clonotype was picked up many times. This rearrangement joins TRBV19 to TRBJ1-1; D is possibly TRBD1 (5 bases). V was cut by 2 bases and J by 6 bases, with 10 bases left in between. Germline-derived CDR1 and CDR2 are LNHDA and SQIVND (reference sequence). The CDR3 has 13 amino acids. The CDR3 sequence is CASSIIRGAEAFF. The CDR3 nucleotides read TGTGCCAGTAGTATAATTAGGGGTGCTGAAGCTTTCTTT.

This clonotype occurred many times. The chain employs TRBV29-1 and TRBJ1-1, with unresolved D. V lost 2 bases and J 2 bases, leaving 6 bases between the germline ends. Germline-derived CDR1 and CDR2 are SQVTM and ANQGSEA. This CDR3 has 12 amino acids. Here the CDR3 reads CSVESQNTEAFF. The CDR3 coding sequence is TGCAGCGTTGAATCCCAAAACACTGAAGCTTTCTTT.

With respect to this clonotype: A read error may be the cause here, since a much bigger clone is one base away. V and J are TRBV7-9 and TRBJ1-5; TRBD1 aligns across 7 bases. The CDR3 length is 17 residues. Trimming at V came to 4 bases and at J to 4 bases, leaving 13 bases not matched to a gene. Germline values: CDR1 SEHNR, CDR2 FQNEAQ (reference sequence). The CDR3 protein is CASSSAGAQGGNQPQHF. CDR3 sequence (DNA): TGTGCCAGCAGCTCAGCTGGGGCGCAGGGGGGGAATCAGCCCCAGCATTTT.

This chain joins TRBV27 and TRBJ2-2; maybe TRBD2 (7 bases). The ends were cut back, 3 bases at V and 7 bases at J, with 18 bases in the middle. Germline assignment: CDR1 MNHEY and CDR2 SMNVEV (reference sequence). The CDR3 is 16 amino acids. CDR3 DNA: TGTGCCAGCAGTTTTTTGGGGGGGGCCTGGGTCGGGGAGCTGTTTTTT. As protein: CASSFLGGAWVGELFF.

This clonotype was counted many times. The chain links TRBV5-1 to TRBJ1-1; D ambiguous. Germline assignment: CDR1 SGHRS and CDR2 YFSETQ. The V and J ends lost 1 base and 0 bases respectively, with 13 bases between them. This CDR3 has 16 residues. The CDR3 DNA follows: TGCGCCAGCAGCTTGCTGGCAGGCTTTTTGAACACTGAAGCTTTCTTT. This gives the protein CASSLLAGFLNTEAFF.

This clonotype was observed a handful of times. A much larger clone lies one base from this, so it may be a read error. V and J are TRBV7-9 and TRBJ2-7; 8 nucleotides align to TRBD2. Germline lookup yields CDR1 SEHNR and CDR2 FQNEAQ (reference sequence). With V trimmed by 1 base and J by 9 bases, 5 bases remained unmatched. This CDR3 comprises 13 residues. The CDR3 loop reads CASSLVSGSVQYF. DNA for the CDR3: TGTGCCAGCAGCTTAGTGAGCGGGAGTGTGCAGTACTTC.

In regard to this clonotype: A read error is possible here, since a much larger clone lies one base away. The rearrangement joins TRBV30 to TRBJ2-7; possible D gene TRBD2, 6 bases. V gave up 3 bases and J gave up 3 bases, with 15 bases separating them. Germline CDR1 GTSNPN, CDR2 SVGIG (reference sequence). There are 14 residues in the CDR3. CDR3 region: CAWSQEAGSYEQYF. Written as DNA, the CDR3 is TGTGCCTGGAGCCAAGAGGCCGGGAGCTACGAGCAGTACTTC.

This clonotype has a count of ten or more. V usage is TRBV4-1 and J usage is TRBJ1-5, with D perhaps matching TRBD1 (5 bases). Between the trimmed V and J ends, which lost 5 bases and 0 bases, there was a span of 17 bases. The CDR3 runs to 17 residues. Per the germline V gene, CDR1 is MGHRA and CDR2 is YSYEKL. As DNA, the CDR3 is TGCGCCAGCAGCTCCGGGACGACGAAAAATAGCAATCAGCCCCAGCATTTT. Amino acids: CASSSGTTKNSNQPQHF.

This clonotype was observed at least ten times. V usage is TRBV21-1 and J usage is TRBJ1-2. TRBV21-1 is described as a pseudogene. This CDR3 contains 14 residues. CDR3 in DNA: TGTGCCAGCAGAGAAGAGCCGAACTTCTATGGCTACACCTTC. It specifies CASREEPNFYGYTF.

This clonotype was seen at least ten times. The chain carries TRBV4-1 and TRBJ2-7, with a weak D call TRBD2 (6 bases). The CDR3 has 15 amino acids. Germline V lookup: CDR1 MGHRA, CDR2 YSYEKL. V was trimmed by 2 bases and J by 6 bases, leaving 17 bases between them. In DNA form, the CDR3 reads TGCGCCAGCAGCCAAAGCCGGGGGTCCGTGTTCGAGCAGTACTTC. Translating gives CASSQSRGSVFEQYF.

This clonotype has a count of ten or more. The chain is built from TRBV29-1 and TRBJ2-7, with D maybe TRBD2 (6 bases). V lost 6 bases to trimming and J lost 3 bases, with 18 bases between them. Germline values: CDR1 SQVTM, CDR2 ANQGSEA. CDR3 length: 14 residues. CDR3 in DNA: TGCAGCGTCCCATTGGGGGGATCCGGCTACGAGCAGTACTTC. It translates to CSVPLGGSGYEQYF.

The sample holds many counts of this clonotype. This chain joins TRBV28 and TRBJ2-5; tentative D call: TRBD1 (5 bases). The CDR3 extends over 16 amino acids. Trimming cost V 7 bases and J 2 bases, with 20 bases left between them. Germline-derived CDR1 and CDR2 are MDHEN and SYDVKM. DNA of the CDR3: TGTGCCAGCACAAAACTACTTGGACGGACACAAGAGACCCAGTACTTC. Translated, it gives CASTKLLGRTQETQYF.

The sample holds many counts of this clonotype. This rearrangement joins TRBV29-1 to TRBJ2-7, with D maybe TRBD2 (6 bases). CDR1 and CDR2 (germline): SQVTM, ANQGSEA. This CDR3 is 12 amino acids long. V lost 1 base and J 2 bases, leaving 6 bases between the germline ends. The CDR3 region has the DNA TGCAGCGTTGAAGCGGGGGCCTACGAGCAGTACTTC. Its translation is CSVEAGAYEQYF.

The J gene is TRBJ1-5, the V gene TRBV3-1; D call uncertain. Trimming took off 2 bases at V and 2 bases at J, with 13 bases between the two ends. Per germline, CDR1 LGHDT and CDR2 YNNKEL (reference sequence). The CDR3 has 16 amino acids. CDR3 in DNA: TGTGCCAGCAGCCAAAAACGGGGAGAGGGCAATCAGCCCCAGCATTTT. Encoded protein: CASSQKRGEGNQPQHF.

To note about this clonotype: With a much larger clone just one base away, this may be a read error. The chain employs TRBV6-6 and TRBJ2-2; D is tentatively TRBD1 or TRBD2 (7 bases each). Germline CDR1 reads MNHNY; CDR2 reads SVGAGI (reference sequence). CDR3 length equals 15 residues. CDR3 sequence reads: CGSRGGYRGTGELFF. DNA for the CDR3: TGTGGCAGCAGGGGGGGGTACCGTGGCACCGGGGAGCTGTTTTTT.

This clonotype was seen ten or more times. This chain connects TRBV14 to TRBJ1-6, with TRBD1 matching 7 bases. The trim removed 4 bases at V and 9 bases at J, leaving 6 bases unmatched. Germline values: CDR1 SGHDN, CDR2 FVKESK. The CDR3 consists of 14 residues. As DNA, the CDR3 is TGTGCCAGCAGCCTGACAGGGTTTACTTCACCCCTCCACTTT. Translation gives CASSLTGFTSPLHF.